The clone carrying this T cell receptor (beta chain) was counted only a few times. Its target is not known. The data belong to a study of T cells in Graves' hyperthyroidism and ophthalmopathy. These patients, aged 18 to 65, had recently diagnosed hyperthyroidism lasting under 2 months. From more than 9.5 ml of fresh peripheral blood, PBMCs were isolated. Study conclusions and caveats: Ophthalmopathy onset followed model prediction by a median around 6.6 months.

RNA transcripts were the template for amplifying TCR beta CDR3 regions. TCR CDR3 underwent first-round RT-PCR with the HTBI primer set. A single record per CDR3 protein comes from TCRdb applying MiXCR to the multiplex PCR reads. This table has more than 550,000 distinct CDR3 sequences, over 15% appearing once. In germline, CDR1 is MNHNY, CDR2 SVGAGI (reference sequence). The V end lost 0 bases, the J end lost 4 bases, and 6 bases lay between the germline ends. This CDR3 is built from 13 residues. The TCR originated in a woman aged 45-65 years with Graves' hyperthyroidism that later progressed to Graves' ophthalmopathy. Sequencing was carried out using blood. The chain recombines TRBV6-6 with TRBJ2-5; D is uncertain. Written as DNA, the CDR3 is TGTGCCAGCAGTTACTCGAAGGGAGAGACCCAGTACTTC. As protein: CASSYSKGETQYF.